The rows below give T cell receptor beta chains drawn from one sample of a study of identical twins. TCRdb itself ran the 5' RACE reads through MiXCR, one entry per CDR3 protein. This repertoire shows hundreds of thousands of distinct CDR3 sequences, around 12% found once; its top ten account for 1.5% to 2%. The same data also contributed to another study, on yellow fever vaccine responses in identical twins.

Sequences were obtained from PBMCs. The receptors were gathered from a woman aged 18-30 years in good health. Each CDR3 is given with its conserved first and last residue. The D gene is left open where the match is weak. Size values are once, few and many counts, or a class for expanded clones, and some rows have none.

cdr3_length: 13
v_call: TRBV7-9
j_call: TRBJ2-3
d_call: -
clone_size: few
cdr3_aa: CASQLGSTDTQYF
cdr3_nt: TGTGCCAGCCAGCTTGGGAGCACAGATACGCAGTATTTT

cdr3_length: 16
v_call: TRBV20-1
j_call: TRBJ2-3
d_call: TRBD2
clone_size: -
cdr3_aa: CSARSPGSGAPDTQYF
cdr3_nt: TGCAGTGCTAGATCCCCAGGTAGCGGGGCCCCAGATACGCAGTATTTT

cdr3_length: 13
v_call: TRBV9
j_call: TRBJ1-5
d_call: -
clone_size: few
cdr3_aa: CASSVDPGQPQHF
cdr3_nt: TGTGCCAGCAGCGTAGATCCGGGTCAGCCCCAGCATTTT

cdr3_length: 13
v_call: TRBV28
j_call: TRBJ1-2
d_call: TRBD1
clone_size: many
cdr3_aa: CASRTWDSRRGRW
cdr3_nt: TGTGCCAGCAGGACGTGGGACAGCCGCCGGGGCCGGTGG

cdr3_length: 14
v_call: TRBV5-1
j_call: TRBJ1-4
d_call: -
clone_size: many
cdr3_aa: CASSLAGPDLKLFF
cdr3_nt: TGCGCCAGCAGCTTGGCCGGGCCCGACTTAAAACTGTTTTTT

cdr3_length: 13
v_call: TRBV12-3/TRBV12-4
j_call: TRBJ1-1
d_call: -
clone_size: few
cdr3_aa: CASMRGGRAEAFF
cdr3_nt: TGTGCCAGTATGCGCGGGGGCAGAGCTGAAGCTTTCTTT

cdr3_length: 15
v_call: TRBV4-1
j_call: TRBJ2-1
d_call: TRBD2
clone_size: -
cdr3_aa: CASSRGTSEGNEQFF
cdr3_nt: TGCGCCAGCAGCCGAGGGACTAGCGAGGGGAATGAGCAGTTCTTC

cdr3_length: 15
v_call: TRBV20-1
j_call: TRBJ1-1
d_call: -
clone_size: -
cdr3_aa: CSARVIRGGNTEAFF
cdr3_nt: TGCAGTGCTAGAGTTATTCGGGGGGGGAACACTGAAGCTTTCTTT

cdr3_length: 15
v_call: TRBV5-1
j_call: TRBJ1-2
d_call: -
clone_size: -
cdr3_aa: CASSLAGGSGYGYTF
cdr3_nt: TGCGCCAGCAGCCTAGCGGGGGGCTCTGGCTATGGCTACACCTTC

cdr3_length: 19
v_call: TRBV27
j_call: TRBJ2-1
d_call: TRBD2
clone_size: few
cdr3_aa: CASTLTGTSGRALYNEQFF
cdr3_nt: TGTGCCAGCACCCTCACTGGGACTAGCGGGAGGGCCCTCTACAATGAGCAGTTCTTC

cdr3_length: 16
v_call: TRBV6-1
j_call: TRBJ2-5
d_call: TRBD1
clone_size: few
cdr3_aa: CASRSLGGQGTETQYF
cdr3_nt: TGTGCCAGCAGATCCCTCGGGGGACAGGGGACAGAGACCCAGTACTTC

cdr3_length: 13
v_call: TRBV12-3/TRBV12-4
j_call: TRBJ2-3
d_call: -
clone_size: many
cdr3_aa: CASSLRRSDTQYF
cdr3_nt: TGTGCCAGCAGCCTGCGCCGGTCAGATACGCAGTATTTT

cdr3_length: 14
v_call: TRBV4-1
j_call: TRBJ2-7
d_call: -
clone_size: many
cdr3_aa: CASSQEVASYEQYF
cdr3_nt: TGCGCCAGCAGCCAAGAAGTCGCGAGCTACGAGCAGTACTTC

cdr3_length: 15
v_call: TRBV6-2/TRBV6-3
j_call: TRBJ2-7
d_call: TRBD2
clone_size: -
cdr3_aa: CASSRTSGSTYEQYF
cdr3_nt: TGTGCCAGCAGCCGGACTAGCGGGTCAACCTACGAGCAGTACTTC

cdr3_length: 12
v_call: TRBV7-9
j_call: TRBJ2-7
d_call: -
clone_size: -
cdr3_aa: CASSFVGREQYF
cdr3_nt: TGTGCCAGCAGCTTTGTGGGTCGGGAGCAGTACTTC

cdr3_length: 14
v_call: TRBV20-1
j_call: TRBJ1-1
d_call: TRBD1
clone_size: many
cdr3_aa: CSATLGQGETEAFF
cdr3_nt: TGCAGTGCTACCCTCGGACAGGGGGAAACTGAAGCTTTCTTT

cdr3_length: 15
v_call: TRBV7-9
j_call: TRBJ2-1
d_call: -
clone_size: -
cdr3_aa: CASSLGQVAYNEQFF
cdr3_nt: TGTGCCAGCAGCTTAGGACAGGTGGCCTACAATGAGCAGTTCTTC

cdr3_length: 15
v_call: TRBV5-1
j_call: TRBJ1-1
d_call: -
clone_size: few
cdr3_aa: CASSPLGGENTEAFF
cdr3_nt: TGCGCCAGCAGCCCCTTGGGGGGGGAGAACACTGAAGCTTTCTTT

cdr3_length: 14
v_call: TRBV7-9
j_call: TRBJ2-3
d_call: TRBD1
clone_size: many
cdr3_aa: CASSRGQGVNTQYF
cdr3_nt: TGTGCCAGCAGCCGAGGACAGGGGGTAAATACGCAGTATTTT

cdr3_length: 15
v_call: TRBV28
j_call: TRBJ2-3
d_call: -
clone_size: -
cdr3_aa: CASSFPRARHGTQYF
cdr3_nt: TGTGCCAGCAGTTTCCCAAGGGCTCGCCACGGTACGCAGTATTTT

cdr3_length: 15
v_call: TRBV6-2/TRBV6-3
j_call: TRBJ2-3
d_call: TRBD2
clone_size: few
cdr3_aa: CASSYGRGDTDTQYF
cdr3_nt: TGTGCCAGCAGTTACGGGCGGGGGGACACAGATACGCAGTATTTT

cdr3_length: 15
v_call: TRBV16
j_call: TRBJ1-6
d_call: -
clone_size: -
cdr3_aa: CASSQTGLPNSPLHF
cdr3_nt: TGTGCCAGCAGCCAGACGGGACTTCCTAATTCACCCCTCCACTTT

cdr3_length: 18
v_call: TRBV11-2
j_call: TRBJ2-5
d_call: TRBD1
clone_size: -
cdr3_aa: CASSLNPKGQGVGETQYF
cdr3_nt: TGTGCCAGCAGCTTGAACCCCAAAGGACAGGGGGTAGGAGAGACCCAGTACTTC

cdr3_length: 13
v_call: TRBV28
j_call: TRBJ1-2
d_call: -
clone_size: many
cdr3_aa: CASSPPTGFGYTF
cdr3_nt: TGTGCCAGCAGTCCACCCACGGGCTTTGGCTACACCTTC

cdr3_length: 14
v_call: TRBV18
j_call: TRBJ2-4
d_call: -
clone_size: few
cdr3_aa: CASSPPVNSNIQYF
cdr3_nt: TGTGCCAGCTCACCACCGGTAAATAGTAACATTCAGTACTTC

cdr3_length: 16
v_call: TRBV6-5
j_call: TRBJ2-1
d_call: TRBD1
clone_size: few
cdr3_aa: CASSHTDRGSYNEQFF
cdr3_nt: TGTGCCAGCAGTCACACGGACAGGGGGAGCTACAATGAGCAGTTCTTC

cdr3_length: 13
v_call: TRBV11-2
j_call: TRBJ2-3
d_call: -
clone_size: few
cdr3_aa: CASSLDSRDTQYF
cdr3_nt: TGTGCCAGCAGCTTAGATTCCCGTGATACGCAGTATTTT

cdr3_length: 12
v_call: TRBV2
j_call: TRBJ2-1
d_call: -
clone_size: few
cdr3_aa: CASSIDSYEQFF
cdr3_nt: TGTGCCAGCAGTATAGACAGCTATGAGCAGTTCTTC

cdr3_length: 13
v_call: TRBV2
j_call: TRBJ1-5
d_call: -
clone_size: -
cdr3_aa: CASSGSTLQPQHF
cdr3_nt: TGTGCCAGCAGCGGAAGCACCCTTCAGCCCCAGCATTTT

cdr3_length: 16
v_call: TRBV5-1
j_call: TRBJ2-3
d_call: TRBD2
clone_size: -
cdr3_aa: CASSSGTSGGRDTQYF
cdr3_nt: TGCGCCAGCAGCTCCGGGACTAGCGGGGGTCGTGATACGCAGTATTTT

cdr3_length: 15
v_call: TRBV28
j_call: TRBJ1-4
d_call: TRBD1
clone_size: few
cdr3_aa: CASNPRQGVDEKLFF
cdr3_nt: TGTGCCAGCAACCCGAGACAGGGAGTGGATGAAAAACTGTTTTTT

cdr3_length: 11
v_call: TRBV20-1
j_call: TRBJ2-7
d_call: -
clone_size: few
cdr3_aa: CSAESAYEQYF
cdr3_nt: TGCAGTGCGGAAAGCGCCTACGAGCAGTACTTC

cdr3_length: 15
v_call: TRBV7-3
j_call: TRBJ1-2
d_call: TRBD1
clone_size: -
cdr3_aa: CASSLSPTGTDGYTF
cdr3_nt: TGTGCCAGCAGCTTAAGCCCGACAGGGACCGATGGCTACACCTTC

cdr3_length: 16
v_call: TRBV3-1
j_call: TRBJ2-6
d_call: -
clone_size: -
cdr3_aa: CASSHSGDSGANVLTF
cdr3_nt: TGTGCCAGCAGCCACTCAGGAGACTCTGGGGCCAACGTCCTGACTTTC

cdr3_length: 11
v_call: TRBV27
j_call: TRBJ2-3
d_call: -
clone_size: many
cdr3_aa: CASTKEGTQYF
cdr3_nt: TGTGCCAGCACTAAGGAAGGGACGCAGTATTTT

cdr3_length: 13
v_call: TRBV29-1
j_call: TRBJ1-1
d_call: TRBD1
clone_size: many
cdr3_aa: CSVGGTGNTEAFF
cdr3_nt: TGCAGCGTTGGAGGGACAGGGAACACTGAAGCTTTCTTT

cdr3_length: 18
v_call: TRBV4-2
j_call: TRBJ2-4
d_call: TRBD1
clone_size: many
cdr3_aa: CASSQDGTGGSAKNIQYF
cdr3_nt: TGTGCCAGCAGCCAAGATGGGACAGGGGGCTCAGCCAAAAACATTCAGTACTTC

cdr3_length: 14
v_call: TRBV10-3
j_call: TRBJ2-7
d_call: TRBD1
clone_size: many
cdr3_aa: CAIGGTGKSYEQYF
cdr3_nt: TGTGCCATCGGGGGGACAGGGAAGTCCTACGAGCAGTACTTC

cdr3_length: 13
v_call: TRBV6-1
j_call: TRBJ2-1
d_call: TRBD2
clone_size: many
cdr3_aa: CASRGGGPHEQFF
cdr3_nt: TGTGCCAGCCGGGGGGGAGGGCCCCATGAGCAGTTCTTC

cdr3_length: 14
v_call: TRBV5-1
j_call: TRBJ2-3
d_call: -
clone_size: once
cdr3_aa: CASSLGLHTDTQYF
cdr3_nt: TGCGCCAGCAGCCTAGGACTACACACAGATACGCAGTATTTT

cdr3_length: 14
v_call: TRBV6-4
j_call: TRBJ2-2
d_call: -
clone_size: -
cdr3_aa: CASKYRANTGELFF
cdr3_nt: TGTGCCAGCAAATACAGAGCGAACACCGGGGAGCTGTTTTTT

cdr3_length: 15
v_call: TRBV12-3/TRBV12-4
j_call: TRBJ2-1
d_call: TRBD2
clone_size: -
cdr3_aa: CASSRTSGRVNEQFF
cdr3_nt: TGTGCCAGCAGTCGGACTAGCGGGAGGGTGAATGAGCAGTTCTTC

cdr3_length: 16
v_call: TRBV5-1
j_call: TRBJ1-1
d_call: -
clone_size: -
cdr3_aa: CASSSSPTRKSTEAFF
cdr3_nt: TGCGCCAGCAGCTCGTCCCCTACAAGGAAGTCCACTGAAGCTTTCTTT

cdr3_length: 12
v_call: TRBV2
j_call: TRBJ1-1
d_call: -
clone_size: -
cdr3_aa: CASSGLDTEAFF
cdr3_nt: TGTGCCAGCAGCGGACTCGACACTGAAGCTTTCTTT

cdr3_length: 15
v_call: TRBV2
j_call: TRBJ2-1
d_call: TRBD2
clone_size: few
cdr3_aa: CASSTGTSGRPGGFF
cdr3_nt: TGTGCCAGCAGTACCGGGACTAGCGGGAGGCCCGGAGGGTTCTTC

cdr3_length: 16
v_call: TRBV7-9
j_call: TRBJ2-7
d_call: TRBD2
clone_size: few
cdr3_aa: CASSATSGRSSYEQYF
cdr3_nt: TGTGCCAGCAGCGCGACTAGCGGGAGGAGCTCCTACGAGCAGTACTTC

cdr3_length: 16
v_call: TRBV4-1
j_call: TRBJ1-5
d_call: -
clone_size: -
cdr3_aa: CASSRSRGGSNQPQHF
cdr3_nt: TGCGCCAGCAGCCGGTCGAGGGGGGGAAGCAATCAGCCCCAGCATTTT

cdr3_length: 15
v_call: TRBV7-9
j_call: TRBJ2-5
d_call: TRBD1
clone_size: few
cdr3_aa: CASSSPDREQETQYF
cdr3_nt: TGTGCCAGCAGCTCCCCGGACAGGGAGCAAGAGACCCAGTACTTC

cdr3_length: 17
v_call: TRBV5-6
j_call: TRBJ1-1
d_call: TRBD1
clone_size: -
cdr3_aa: CASSLVGQGRLTTEAFF
cdr3_nt: TGTGCCAGCAGCTTGGTAGGACAGGGCAGGTTAACAACTGAAGCTTTCTTT